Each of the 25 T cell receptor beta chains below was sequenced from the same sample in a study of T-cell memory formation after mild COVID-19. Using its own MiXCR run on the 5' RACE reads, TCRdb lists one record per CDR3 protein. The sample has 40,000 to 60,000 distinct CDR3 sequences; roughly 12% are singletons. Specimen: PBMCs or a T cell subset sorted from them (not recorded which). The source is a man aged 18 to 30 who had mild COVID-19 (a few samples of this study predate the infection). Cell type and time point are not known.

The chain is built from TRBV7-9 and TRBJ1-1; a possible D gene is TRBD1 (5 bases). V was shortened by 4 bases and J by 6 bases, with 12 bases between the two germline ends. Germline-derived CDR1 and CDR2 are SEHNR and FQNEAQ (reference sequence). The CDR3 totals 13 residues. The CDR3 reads CASSSRAGAEAFF. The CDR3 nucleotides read TGTGCCAGCAGCTCCAGGGCGGGCGCTGAAGCTTTCTTT.

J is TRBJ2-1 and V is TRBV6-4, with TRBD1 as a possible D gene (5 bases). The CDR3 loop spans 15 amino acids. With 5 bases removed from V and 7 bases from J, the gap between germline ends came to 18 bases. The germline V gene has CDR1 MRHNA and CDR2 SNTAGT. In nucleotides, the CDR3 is TGTGCCAGCAGTCTCGAAGAAGGGGCAGCAAATGAGCAGTTCTTC. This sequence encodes CASSLEEGAANEQFF.

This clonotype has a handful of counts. The CDR3 DNA reads as TGTGCCAGCAGTTCCCTAGCGGGGGGGCCAGATACGCAGTATTTT. This translates into CASSSLAGGPDTQYF. This chain uses TRBV6-5 with TRBJ2-3, with 12 bases fitting TRBD2. After removal of 4 bases from V and 4 bases from J, the junction contained 3 bases not matched to a gene. The CDR3 is made up of 15 amino acids. Per the germline V gene, CDR1 is MNHEY and CDR2 is SVGAGI.

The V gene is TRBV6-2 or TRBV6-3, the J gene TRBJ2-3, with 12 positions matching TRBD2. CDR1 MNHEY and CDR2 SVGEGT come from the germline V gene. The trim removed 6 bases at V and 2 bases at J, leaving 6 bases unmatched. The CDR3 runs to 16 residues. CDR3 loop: CASSRLAGGATDTQYF. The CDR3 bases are TGTGCCAGCAGCCGCCTAGCGGGGGGGGCCACAGATACGCAGTATTTT.

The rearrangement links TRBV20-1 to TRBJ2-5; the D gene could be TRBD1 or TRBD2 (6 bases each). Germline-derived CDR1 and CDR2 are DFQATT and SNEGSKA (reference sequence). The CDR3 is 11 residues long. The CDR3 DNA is TGCAGCGCAGGGGAGGTGGAGACCCAGTACTTC. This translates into CSAGEVETQYF.

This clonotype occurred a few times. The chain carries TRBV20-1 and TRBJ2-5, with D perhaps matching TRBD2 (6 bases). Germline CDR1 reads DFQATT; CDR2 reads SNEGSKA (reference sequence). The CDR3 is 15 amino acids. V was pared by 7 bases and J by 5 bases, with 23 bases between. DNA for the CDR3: TGCAGTGTAGTCCCCCAGGGACTGACGTGGGAGACCCAGTACTTC. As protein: CSVVPQGLTWETQYF.

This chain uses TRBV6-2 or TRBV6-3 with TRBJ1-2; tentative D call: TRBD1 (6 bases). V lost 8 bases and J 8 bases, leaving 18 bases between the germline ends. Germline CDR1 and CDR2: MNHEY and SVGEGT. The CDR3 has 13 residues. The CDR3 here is CASRSVTGSGYTF. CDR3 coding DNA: TGTGCCAGCCGATCCGTCACAGGGTCCGGCTACACCTTC.

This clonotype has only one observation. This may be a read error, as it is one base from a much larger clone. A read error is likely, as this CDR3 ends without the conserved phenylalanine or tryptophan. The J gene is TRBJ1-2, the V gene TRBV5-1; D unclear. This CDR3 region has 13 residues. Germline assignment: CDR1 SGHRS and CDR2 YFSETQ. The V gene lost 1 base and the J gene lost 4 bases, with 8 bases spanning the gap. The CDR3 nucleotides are TGCGCCAGCAGCTTGACGGACCGCTATGGCTACACCTTA. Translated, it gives CASSLTDRYGYTL.

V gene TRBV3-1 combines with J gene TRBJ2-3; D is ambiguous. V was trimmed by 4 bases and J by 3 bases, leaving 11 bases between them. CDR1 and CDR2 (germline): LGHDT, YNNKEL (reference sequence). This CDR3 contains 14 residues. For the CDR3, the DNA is TGTGCCAGCAGCCCCTGGGCAGGTACAGATACGCAGTATTTT. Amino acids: CASSPWAGTDTQYF.

As DNA, the CDR3 is TGTGCCAGCAGCCAACGTGAGCGGGGGTCTTACAATGAGCAGTTCTTC. Translated, it gives CASSQRERGSYNEQFF. The rearrangement links TRBV4-2 to TRBJ2-1; TRBD2 aligns across 8 bases. V lost 2 bases and J lost 4; bases outside the gene matches: 7. The CDR3 consists of 16 residues. Germline-derived CDR1 and CDR2 are LGHNA and YNFKEQ.

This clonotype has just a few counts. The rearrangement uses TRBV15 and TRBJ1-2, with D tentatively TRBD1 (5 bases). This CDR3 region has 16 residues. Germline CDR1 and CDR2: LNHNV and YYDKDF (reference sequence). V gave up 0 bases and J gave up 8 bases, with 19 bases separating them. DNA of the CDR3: TGTGCCACCAGCAGAGAAGGTTTTATGTTGGGGGAAGGCTACACCTTC. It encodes CATSREGFMLGEGYTF.

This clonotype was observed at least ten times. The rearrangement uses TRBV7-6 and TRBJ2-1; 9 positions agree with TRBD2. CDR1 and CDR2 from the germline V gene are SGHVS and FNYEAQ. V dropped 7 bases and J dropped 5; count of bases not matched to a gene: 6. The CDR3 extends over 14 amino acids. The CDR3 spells CASTPGLADNEQFF. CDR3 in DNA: TGTGCCAGCACCCCGGGACTAGCCGACAATGAGCAGTTCTTC. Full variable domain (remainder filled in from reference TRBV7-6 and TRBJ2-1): GAGVSQSPRYKVTKRGQDVALRCDPISGHVSLYWYRQALGQGPEFLTYFNYEAQQDKSGLPNDRFSAERPEGSISTLTIQRTEQRDSAMYRCASTPGLADNEQFFGPGTRLTVL.

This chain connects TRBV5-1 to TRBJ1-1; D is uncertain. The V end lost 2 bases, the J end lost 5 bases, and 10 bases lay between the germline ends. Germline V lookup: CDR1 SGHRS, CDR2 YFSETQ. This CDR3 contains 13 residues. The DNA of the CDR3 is TGCGCCAGCAGCTTTCAAGCAGAAACTGAAGCTTTCTTT. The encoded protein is CASSFQAETEAFF.

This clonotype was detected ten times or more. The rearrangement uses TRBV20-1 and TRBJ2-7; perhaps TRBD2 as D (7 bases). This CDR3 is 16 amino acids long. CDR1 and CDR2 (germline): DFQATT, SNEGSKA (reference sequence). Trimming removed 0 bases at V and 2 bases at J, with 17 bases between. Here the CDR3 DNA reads TGCAGTGCTAGAGATCTGGGGGGGCAAGCCCCCTACGAGCAGTACTTC. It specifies CSARDLGGQAPYEQYF.

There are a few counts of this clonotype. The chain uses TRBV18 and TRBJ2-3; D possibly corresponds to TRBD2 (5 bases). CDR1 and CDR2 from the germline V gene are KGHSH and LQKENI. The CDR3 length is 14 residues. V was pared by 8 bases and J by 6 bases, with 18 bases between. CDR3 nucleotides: TGTGCCAGCGCAATAAGCGGCCGCTCGGATACGCAGTATTTT. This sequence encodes CASAISGRSDTQYF.

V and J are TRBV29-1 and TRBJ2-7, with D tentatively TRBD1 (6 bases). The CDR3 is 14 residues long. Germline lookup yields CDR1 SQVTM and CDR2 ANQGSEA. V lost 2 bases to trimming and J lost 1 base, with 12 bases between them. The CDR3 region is CSVETQGTSYEQYF. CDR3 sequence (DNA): TGCAGCGTTGAAACCCAGGGGACATCCTACGAGCAGTACTTC.

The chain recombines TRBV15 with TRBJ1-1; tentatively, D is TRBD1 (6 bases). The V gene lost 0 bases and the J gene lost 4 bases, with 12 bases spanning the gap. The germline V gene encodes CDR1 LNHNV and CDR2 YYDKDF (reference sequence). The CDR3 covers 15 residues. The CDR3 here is CATSRDLGGGTEAFF. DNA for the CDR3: TGTGCCACCAGCAGAGATCTCGGGGGCGGCACTGAAGCTTTCTTT.

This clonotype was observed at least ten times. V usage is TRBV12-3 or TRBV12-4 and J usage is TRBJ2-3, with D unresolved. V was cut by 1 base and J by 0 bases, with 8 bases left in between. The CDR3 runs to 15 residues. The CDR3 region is CASSLEVLSTDTQYF. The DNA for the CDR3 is TGTGCCAGCAGTTTAGAGGTTCTGAGCACAGATACGCAGTATTTT.

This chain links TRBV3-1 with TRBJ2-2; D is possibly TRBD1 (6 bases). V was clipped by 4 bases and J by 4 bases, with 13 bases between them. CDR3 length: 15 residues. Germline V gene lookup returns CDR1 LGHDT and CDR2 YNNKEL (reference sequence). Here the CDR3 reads CASSPQGRVTGELFF. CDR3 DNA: TGTGCCAGCAGCCCCCAGGGGCGAGTCACCGGGGAGCTGTTTTTT.

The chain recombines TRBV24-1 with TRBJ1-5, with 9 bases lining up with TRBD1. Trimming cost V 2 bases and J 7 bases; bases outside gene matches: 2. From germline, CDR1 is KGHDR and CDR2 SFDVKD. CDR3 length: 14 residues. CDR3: CATSDWTGEQPQHF. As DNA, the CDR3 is TGTGCCACCAGTGATTGGACAGGGGAACAGCCCCAGCATTTT.

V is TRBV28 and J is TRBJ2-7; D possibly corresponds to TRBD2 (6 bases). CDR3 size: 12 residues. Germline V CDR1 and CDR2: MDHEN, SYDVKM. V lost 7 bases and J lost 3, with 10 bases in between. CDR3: CASKTGSYEQYF. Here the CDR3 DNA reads TGTGCCAGCAAGACCGGGAGCTACGAGCAGTACTTC. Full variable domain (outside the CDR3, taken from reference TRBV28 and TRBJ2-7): DVKVTQSSRYLVKRTGEKVFLECVQDMDHENMFWYRQDPGLGLRLIYFSYDVKMKEKGDIPEGYSVSREKKERFSLILESASTNQTSMYLCASKTGSYEQYFGPGTRLTVT.

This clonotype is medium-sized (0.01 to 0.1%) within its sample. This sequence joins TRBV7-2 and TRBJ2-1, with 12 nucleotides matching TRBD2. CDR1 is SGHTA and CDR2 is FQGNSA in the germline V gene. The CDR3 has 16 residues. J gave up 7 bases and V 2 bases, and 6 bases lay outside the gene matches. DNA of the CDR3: TGTGCCAGCAGCTTAATTCCTAGCGGGGGGGCTAATGAGCAGTTCTTC. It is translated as CASSLIPSGGANEQFF.

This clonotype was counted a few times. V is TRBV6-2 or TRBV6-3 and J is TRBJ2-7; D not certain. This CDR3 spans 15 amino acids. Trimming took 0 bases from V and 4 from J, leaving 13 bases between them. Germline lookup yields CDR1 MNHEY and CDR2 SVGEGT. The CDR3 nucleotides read TGTGCCAGCAGTTACTCCGGCAGTAAGGAGTACGAGCAGTACTTC. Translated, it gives CASSYSGSKEYEQYF.

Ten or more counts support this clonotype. For the CDR3, the DNA is TGCGCCAGCAGCCAGGAGACAGGGGGCGGAGTGGCTCTAGCCAAAAACATTCAGTACTTC. Its translation: CASSQETGGGVALAKNIQYF. The chain uses TRBV4-3 and TRBJ2-4, with 10 nucleotides matching TRBD1. Germline-derived CDR1 and CDR2 are LGHNA and YSLEER. This CDR3 region has 20 residues. The V segment lost 3 bases and the J segment 0 bases; nucleotides outside the gene matches: 14.

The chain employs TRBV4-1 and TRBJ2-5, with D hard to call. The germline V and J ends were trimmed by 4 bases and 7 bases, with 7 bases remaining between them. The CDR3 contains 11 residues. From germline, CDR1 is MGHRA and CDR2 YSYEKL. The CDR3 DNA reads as TGCGCCAGCAGCCTGGATGGGACCCAGTACTTC. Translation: CASSLDGTQYF.